This T cell receptor beta chain stems from a study of spatial heterogeneity in lung cancer (dated by TCRdb to between 2019 and 2020). About the investigation overall: More beta-chain than alpha-chain transcripts were consistently detected, likely reflecting higher beta-chain transcript abundance. In tumor regions, TCR transcript counts showed a strong correlation with a T cell transcriptional module score from matched bulk RNA-seq. In the raw uncorrected reads, each unique combination of TCR and UMI appeared more than ten times on average. In non-small cell lung cancer, the study quantitatively compared TCR alpha and beta repertoires across several tumor regions, matched nontumor lung, and blood. Nonsynonymous mutation counts, determined by whole-exome sequencing of tumor tissue, were related to TCR repertoire features. Both alpha and beta chains were TCR-sequenced in samples taken at surgery, namely 220 tumor regions, approximately 66 matched nontumor lung samples and about 54 PBMC samples. Study-wide findings and limitations: A correlation was observed between the number of expanded intratumoral alpha and beta TCRs and the tumor nonsynonymous mutation count. Confirming at a functional level the hypothesis that regional TCRs recognize regional mutations was considered to require additional single-cell paired TCR alpha and beta sequencing. TCR-seq coverage of tumor T cells was estimated to be only around 7% for alpha chains and about 13% for beta chains. Counts of ubiquitous and regional expanded TCRs correlated with counts of ubiquitous and regional nonsynonymous mutations, respectively.

Reading the label with the study, this specimen's time point is: sample taken at primary tumor resection. Donors were around 69 patients with early-stage, untreated non-small cell lung cancer from the lung TRACERx cohort. TCR sequencing used whole RNA extracted from tumor and nontumor lung tissue, or from cryopreserved PBMC samples, without cell sorting. Patients were selected for TCR sequencing only if sufficient RNA was available from at least two tumor regions. Tumor and adjacent nontumor lung specimens were reviewed by a lung pathologist before selection. Libraries were constructed by 5' RACE. The reads were generated on a NextSeq 500. The TCR library protocol attached a unique molecular identifier to each TCR cDNA molecule to allow correction of PCR and sequencing errors. The authors' analysis ran thus. TCR identification, UMI-based error correction and CDR3 extraction were all carried out with Decombinator tools. Expanded TCRs were defined as those above a frequency of 2 per 1,000, corresponding to the top 1% of the tumor frequency distribution. Expanded tumor TCRs statistically deemed absent (corrected P<0.05) from at least one tumor region were classed as regional, and all other expanded tumor TCRs were classed as ubiquitous. Rényi diversity was computed with the R vegan package after subsampling each repertoire 100 times to 5,000 TCRs. CDR3 similarity networks were built from amino acid triplet string-kernel similarity, connecting CDR3s with pairwise similarity above 0.82. Through fastp at Q25 and MiXCR, TCRdb rebuilt clones from the public reads, retaining in-frame beta chains. Rows with one shared CDR3 protein collapse into an entry with the most common genes and DNA. These V and J calls originate from TCRdb's pipeline instead of the authors' own analysis. The sample table shows 100,000 to 110,000 distinct CDR3 sequences, and about 4.4% are seen once. Around 20% of the sample is held by the ten biggest clonotypes.

This clonotype showed up many times. Its target antigen remains unknown. Per-base qualities were not stored, and no clone one base away is much larger. CDR1 WNHNN and CDR2 SYGVQD are derived from the germline V gene (reference sequence). Trimming at the junction amounts to 0 bases on V and 2 bases on J, and the germline ends lie 13 bases apart. The CDR3 numbers 16 residues from cysteine through phenylalanine. The read is trimmed to its CDR3 DNA, 48 bases read in frame from base 1. This sequence originates from a male donor with early-stage non-small cell lung cancer. The rearranged chain carries TRBV10-1 and TRBJ2-5, with a tentative D call of TRBD1 or TRBD2, each matching 5 bases. Sequenced material: lung tumor tissue, taken at surgery. The CDR3: CASSESRDGTQETQYF. Read as DNA, the sequence is TGCGCCAGCAGTGAGTCTAGGGACGGAACTCAAGAGACCCAGTACTTC.